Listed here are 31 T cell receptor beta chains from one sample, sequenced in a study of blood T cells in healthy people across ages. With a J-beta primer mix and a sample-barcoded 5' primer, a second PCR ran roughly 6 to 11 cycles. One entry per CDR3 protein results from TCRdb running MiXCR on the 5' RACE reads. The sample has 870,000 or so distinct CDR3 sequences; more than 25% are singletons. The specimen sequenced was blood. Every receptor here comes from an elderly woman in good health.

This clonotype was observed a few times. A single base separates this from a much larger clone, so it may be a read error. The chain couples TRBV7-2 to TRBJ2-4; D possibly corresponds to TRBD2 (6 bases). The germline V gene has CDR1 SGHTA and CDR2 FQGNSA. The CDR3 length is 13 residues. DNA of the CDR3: TGTGCCAGCAGCCGGCCGGGACTTTACATTCGGTACTTC. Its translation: CASSRPGLYIRYF.

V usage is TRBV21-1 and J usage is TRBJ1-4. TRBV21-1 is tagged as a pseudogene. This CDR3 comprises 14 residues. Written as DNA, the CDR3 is TGTGCCAGCAGCAAAGCCGTATCTAATGAAAAACTGTTTTTT. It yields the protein CASSKAVSNEKLFF.

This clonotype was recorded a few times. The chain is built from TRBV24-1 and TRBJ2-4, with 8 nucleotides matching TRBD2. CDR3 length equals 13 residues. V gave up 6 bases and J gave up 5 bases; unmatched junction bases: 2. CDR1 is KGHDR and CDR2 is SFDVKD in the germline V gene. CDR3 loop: CATSPGGENIQYF. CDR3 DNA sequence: TGTGCCACCAGTCCGGGGGGGGAAAACATTCAGTACTTC.

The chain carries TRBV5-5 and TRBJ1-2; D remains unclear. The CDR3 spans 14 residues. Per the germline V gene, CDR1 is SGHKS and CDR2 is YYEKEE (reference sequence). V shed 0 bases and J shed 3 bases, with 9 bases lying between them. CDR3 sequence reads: CASSLVTLDYGYTF. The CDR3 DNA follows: TGTGCCAGCAGCTTGGTCACCCTAGACTATGGCTACACCTTC.

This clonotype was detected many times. CDR3 nucleotides: TGCGCCAGCAGCCAAGATCCGGGGGTGCGGACAGATACGCAGTATTTT. Translation: CASSQDPGVRTDTQYF. V is TRBV4-3 and J is TRBJ2-3; a possible D gene is TRBD2 (6 bases). Germline V gene lookup returns CDR1 LGHNA and CDR2 YSLEER. The germline V and J ends were trimmed by 0 bases and 3 bases, with 13 bases remaining between them. This CDR3 contains 16 residues.

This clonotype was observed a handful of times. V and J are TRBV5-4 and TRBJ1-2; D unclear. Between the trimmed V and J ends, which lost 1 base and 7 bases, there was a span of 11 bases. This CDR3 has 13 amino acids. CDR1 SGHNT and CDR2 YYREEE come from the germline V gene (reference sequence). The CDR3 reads CASSLRGMGGYTF. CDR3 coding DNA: TGTGCCAGCAGCTTGAGAGGGATGGGTGGCTACACCTTC.

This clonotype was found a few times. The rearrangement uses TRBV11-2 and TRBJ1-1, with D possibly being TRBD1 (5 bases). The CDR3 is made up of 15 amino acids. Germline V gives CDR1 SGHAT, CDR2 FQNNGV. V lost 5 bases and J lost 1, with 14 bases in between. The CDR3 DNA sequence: TGTGCCAGCAGCATAACGGACATTGAGAACACTGAAGCTTTCTTT. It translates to CASSITDIENTEAFF.

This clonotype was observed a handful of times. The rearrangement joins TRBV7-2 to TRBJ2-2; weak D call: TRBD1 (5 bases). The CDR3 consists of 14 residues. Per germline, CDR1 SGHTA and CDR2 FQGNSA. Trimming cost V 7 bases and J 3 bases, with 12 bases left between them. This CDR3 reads CASTLTGDTGELFF. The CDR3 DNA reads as TGTGCCAGCACGCTAACAGGCGACACCGGGGAGCTGTTTTTT.

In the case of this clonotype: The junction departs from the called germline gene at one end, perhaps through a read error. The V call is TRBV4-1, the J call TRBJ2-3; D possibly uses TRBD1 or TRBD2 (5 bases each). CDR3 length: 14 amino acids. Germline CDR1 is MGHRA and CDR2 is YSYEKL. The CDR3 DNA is TGCGCCAGCAGCCAGGGACCGATCACAGATGCGCAGTATTTT. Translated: CASSQGPITDAQYF.

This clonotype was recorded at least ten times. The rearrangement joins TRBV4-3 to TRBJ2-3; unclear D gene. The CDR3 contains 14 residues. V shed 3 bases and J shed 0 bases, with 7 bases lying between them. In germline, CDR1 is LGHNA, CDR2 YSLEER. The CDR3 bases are TGCGCCAGCAGCCAGGGAACTAGCACAGATACGCAGTATTTT. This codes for CASSQGTSTDTQYF.

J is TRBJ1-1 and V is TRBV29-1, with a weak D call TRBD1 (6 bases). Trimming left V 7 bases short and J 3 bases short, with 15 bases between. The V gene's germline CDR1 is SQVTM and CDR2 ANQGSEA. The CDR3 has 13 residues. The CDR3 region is CSADQGFDTEAFF. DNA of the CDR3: TGCAGCGCTGACCAGGGGTTTGACACTGAAGCTTTCTTT. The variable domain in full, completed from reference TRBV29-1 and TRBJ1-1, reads SAVISQKPSRDICQRGTSLTIQCQVDSQVTMMFWYRQQPGQSLTLIATANQGSEATYESGFVIDKFPISRPNLTFSTLTVSNMSPEDSSIYLCSADQGFDTEAFFGQGTRLTVV.

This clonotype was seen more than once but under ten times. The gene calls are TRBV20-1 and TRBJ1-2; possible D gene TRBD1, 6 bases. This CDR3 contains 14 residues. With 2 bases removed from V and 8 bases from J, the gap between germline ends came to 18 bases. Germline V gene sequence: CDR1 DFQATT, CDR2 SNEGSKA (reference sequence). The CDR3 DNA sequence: TGCAGTGCTAGACCGTCTCTTGGGGGCTCGGGCTACACCTTC. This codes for CSARPSLGGSGYTF.

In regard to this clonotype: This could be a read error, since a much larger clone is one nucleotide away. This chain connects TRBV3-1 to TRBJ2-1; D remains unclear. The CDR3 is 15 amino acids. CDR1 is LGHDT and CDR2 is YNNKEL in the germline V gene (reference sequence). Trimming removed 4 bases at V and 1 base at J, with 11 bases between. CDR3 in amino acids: CASSPILGSYNEQFF. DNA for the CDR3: TGTGCCAGCAGCCCAATCCTGGGTTCCTACAATGAGCAGTTCTTC.

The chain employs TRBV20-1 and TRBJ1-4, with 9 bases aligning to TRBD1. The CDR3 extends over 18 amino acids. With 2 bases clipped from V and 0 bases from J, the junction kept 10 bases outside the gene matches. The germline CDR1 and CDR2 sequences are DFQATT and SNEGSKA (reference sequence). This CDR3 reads CSARKTGGISATNEKLFF. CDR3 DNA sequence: TGCAGTGCTAGAAAAACAGGGGGCATTTCGGCAACTAATGAAAAACTGTTTTTT.

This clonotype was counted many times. The CDR3: CASSSRPGGGATDTQYF. The CDR3 nucleotides are TGTGCCAGCAGCTCTCGCCCGGGGGGGGGCGCGACAGATACGCAGTATTTT. This sequence joins TRBV7-2 and TRBJ2-3, with 8 bases matching TRBD2. Looked up from germline, CDR1 is SGHTA and CDR2 is FQGNSA. The CDR3 has 17 residues. The J segment lost 3 bases and the V segment lost 4 bases, leaving 12 bases of the junction unmatched.

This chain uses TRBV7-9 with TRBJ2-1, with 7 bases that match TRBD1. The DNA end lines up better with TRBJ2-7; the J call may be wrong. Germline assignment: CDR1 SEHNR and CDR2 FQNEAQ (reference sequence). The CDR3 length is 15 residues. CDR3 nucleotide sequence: TGTGCCAGCAGCCTAAACGCCGGGACAGCGAAAGAGCAGTACTTC. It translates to CASSLNAGTAKEQYF.

For the CDR3, the DNA is TGCAGCGTTGAGTTAGCCTACGAGCAGTACTTC. Translation gives CSVELAYEQYF. The chain recombines TRBV29-1 with TRBJ2-4; D gene unclear. The J call is uncertain, as TRBJ2-7 better fits the DNA end. The CDR3 has 11 amino acids. CDR1 and CDR2 (germline): SQVTM, ANQGSEA.

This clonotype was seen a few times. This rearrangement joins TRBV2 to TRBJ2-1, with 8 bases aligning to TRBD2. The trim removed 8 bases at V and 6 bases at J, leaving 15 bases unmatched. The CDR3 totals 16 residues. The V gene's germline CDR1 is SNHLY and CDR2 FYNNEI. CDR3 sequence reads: CASGRGGLRIGNEQFF. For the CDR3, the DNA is TGTGCCAGCGGCCGGGGGGGCTTAAGGATTGGCAATGAGCAGTTCTTC.

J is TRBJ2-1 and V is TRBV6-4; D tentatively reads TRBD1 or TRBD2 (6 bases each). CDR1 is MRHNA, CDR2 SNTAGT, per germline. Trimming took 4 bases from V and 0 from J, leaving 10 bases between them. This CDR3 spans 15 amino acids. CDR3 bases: TGTGCCAGCAGTGCCGGAGGGGGCTCCTACAATGAGCAGTTCTTC. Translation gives CASSAGGGSYNEQFF.

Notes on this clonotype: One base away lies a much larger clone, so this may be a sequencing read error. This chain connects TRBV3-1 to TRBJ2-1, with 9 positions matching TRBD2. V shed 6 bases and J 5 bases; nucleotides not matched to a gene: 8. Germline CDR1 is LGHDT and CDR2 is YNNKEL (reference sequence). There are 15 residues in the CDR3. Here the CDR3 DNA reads TGTGCCAGCAGACGCGGGGGGGCACTCAACAATGAGCAGTTCTTC. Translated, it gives CASRRGGALNNEQFF.

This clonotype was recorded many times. The CDR3 sequence: CAISTGANYGYTF. CDR3 bases: TGTGCCATCAGTACAGGGGCTAACTATGGCTACACCTTC. This chain joins TRBV10-3 and TRBJ1-2; 7 bases map to TRBD1. Looked up from germline, CDR1 is ENHRY and CDR2 is SYGVKD. J gave up 0 bases and V 5 bases, and 0 bases lay outside the gene matches. CDR3 length: 13 residues.

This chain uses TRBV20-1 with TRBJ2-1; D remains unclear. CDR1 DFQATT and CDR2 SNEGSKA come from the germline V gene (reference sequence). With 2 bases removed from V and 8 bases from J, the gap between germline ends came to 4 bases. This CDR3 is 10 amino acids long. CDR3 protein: CSARLDEQFF. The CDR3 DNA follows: TGCAGTGCTAGACTAGATGAGCAGTTCTTC.

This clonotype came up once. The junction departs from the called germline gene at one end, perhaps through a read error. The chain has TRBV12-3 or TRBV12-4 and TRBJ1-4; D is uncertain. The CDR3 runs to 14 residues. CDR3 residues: CASKVDLTNEKPFF. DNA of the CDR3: TGTGCCAGTAAGGTCGACCTTACTAATGAAAAACCGTTTTTT.

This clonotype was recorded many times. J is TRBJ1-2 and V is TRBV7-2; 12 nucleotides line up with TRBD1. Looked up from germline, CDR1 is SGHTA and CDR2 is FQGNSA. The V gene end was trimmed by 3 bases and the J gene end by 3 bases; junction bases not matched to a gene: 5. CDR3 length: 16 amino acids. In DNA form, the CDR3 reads TGTGCCAGCAGCTTTGGGGGACAGGGGGCGGACTATGGCTACACCTTC. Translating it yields CASSFGGQGADYGYTF. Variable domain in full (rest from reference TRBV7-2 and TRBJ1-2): GAGVSQSPSNKVTEKGKDVELRCDPISGHTALYWYRQSLGQGLEFLIYFQGNSAPDKSGLPSDRFSAERTGGSVSTLTIQRTQQEDSAVYLCASSFGGQGADYGYTFGSGTRLTVV.

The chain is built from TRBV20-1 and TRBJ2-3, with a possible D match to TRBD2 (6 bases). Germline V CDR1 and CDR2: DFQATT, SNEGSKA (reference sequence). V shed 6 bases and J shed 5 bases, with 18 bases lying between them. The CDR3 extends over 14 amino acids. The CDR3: CSARGSSRGDTQYF. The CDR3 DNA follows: TGCAGTGCCCGGGGGTCTAGCCGAGGAGATACGCAGTATTTT.

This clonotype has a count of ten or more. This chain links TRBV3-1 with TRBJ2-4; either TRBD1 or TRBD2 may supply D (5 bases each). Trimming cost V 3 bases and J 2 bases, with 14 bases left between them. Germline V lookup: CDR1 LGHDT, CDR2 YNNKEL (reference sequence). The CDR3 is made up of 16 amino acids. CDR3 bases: TGTGCCAGCAGCCAGGGGGTGCGGGCGTCCAAAAACATTCAGTACTTC. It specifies CASSQGVRASKNIQYF.

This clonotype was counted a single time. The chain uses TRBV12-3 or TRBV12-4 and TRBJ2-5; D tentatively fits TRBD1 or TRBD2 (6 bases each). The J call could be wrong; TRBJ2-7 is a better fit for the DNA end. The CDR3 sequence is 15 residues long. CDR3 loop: CASSPGGTGFLEQYF. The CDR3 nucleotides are TGTGCCAGCAGTCCCGGGGGCACAGGTTTCCTCGAGCAGTACTTC.

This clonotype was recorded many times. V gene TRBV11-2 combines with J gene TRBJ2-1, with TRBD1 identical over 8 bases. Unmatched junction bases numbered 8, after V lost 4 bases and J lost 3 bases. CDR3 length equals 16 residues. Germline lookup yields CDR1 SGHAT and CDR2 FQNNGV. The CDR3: CASSSRTGLLYNEQFF. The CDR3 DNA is TGTGCCAGCAGCTCCCGGACAGGGCTCCTCTACAATGAGCAGTTCTTC.

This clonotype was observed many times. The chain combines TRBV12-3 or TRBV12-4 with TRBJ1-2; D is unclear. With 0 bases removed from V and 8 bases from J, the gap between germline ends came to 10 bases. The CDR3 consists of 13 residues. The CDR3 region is CASSLADALGYTF. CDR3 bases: TGTGCCAGCAGTTTAGCCGACGCTTTGGGCTACACCTTC.

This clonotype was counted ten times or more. The CDR3 spells CASSQELTGTPKNIQYF. CDR3 DNA: TGCGCCAGCAGCCAAGAACTAACGGGGACGCCCAAAAACATTCAGTACTTC. This sequence joins TRBV4-3 and TRBJ2-4; either TRBD1 or TRBD2 may fit D (5 bases each). In germline, CDR1 is LGHNA, CDR2 YSLEER. CDR3 length: 17 residues. The V and J ends lost 0 bases and 2 bases respectively, with 14 bases between them.

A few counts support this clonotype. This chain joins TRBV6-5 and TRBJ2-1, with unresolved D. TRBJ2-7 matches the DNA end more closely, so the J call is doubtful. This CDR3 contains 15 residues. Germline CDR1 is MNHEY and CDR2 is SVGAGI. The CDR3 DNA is TGTGCCAGCAGTGCCGTACTTCCCCCCTACAATGAGCAGTACTTC. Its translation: CASSAVLPPYNEQYF.